The 5 T cell receptor beta chains in this list originate from one sample, sequenced in a study of shared clonotypes between healthy human individuals. The repertoire was sequenced with immunoSEQ multiplex PCR; TCRdb's copy has only in-frame clones and lacks some. The data show about 590,000 clones, 95% to 96% seen once. It was CD45RO-negative cells, positively selected for CCR7, that made up naive CD8 cells, with terminally differentiated effector memory CD45RA+ cells excluded. Sequenced input: naive CD8+ T cells sorted from blood. These TCRs come from a woman aged 25 to 39 in good health.

This rearrangement joins TRBV4-1 to TRBJ2-2; weak D call: TRBD1 (6 bases). CDR1 MGHRA and CDR2 YSYEKL come from the germline V gene. The CDR3 covers 18 residues. Trimming pared 0 bases from V and 4 bases from J, leaving 18 bases between. The CDR3, as DNA: TGCGCCAGCAGCCAAGAACGGGGCAGGGGTGGAGGCACCGGGGAGCTGTTTTTT. As protein: CASSQERGRGGGTGELFF.

This clone was seen once. The chain is built from TRBV28 and TRBJ1-5, with 9 nucleotides matching TRBD1. This CDR3 region has 14 residues. The V gene's germline CDR1 is MDHEN and CDR2 SYDVKM. The ends lost 5 bases at V and 9 bases at J; junction bases unmatched: 8. CDR3 residues: CASSTDRGTTPQHF. In DNA form, the CDR3 reads TGTGCCAGCAGTACGGACAGGGGCACAACGCCCCAGCATTTT.

The chain joins TRBV5-6 to TRBJ1-5; D not resolved. There are 14 residues in the CDR3. With 0 bases removed from V and 4 bases from J, the gap between germline ends came to 8 bases. The V gene's germline CDR1 is SGHDT and CDR2 YYEEEE. Written as DNA, the CDR3 is TGTGCCAGCAGCTTGGGGGGTATGAATCAGCCCCAGCATTTT. Amino acid sequence: CASSLGGMNQPQHF.

This sequence joins TRBV27 and TRBJ2-2; 7 nucleotides align to TRBD1. This CDR3 is 16 amino acids long. V gave up 6 bases and J gave up 6 bases; unmatched junction bases: 13. From germline, CDR1 is MNHEY and CDR2 SMNVEV (reference sequence). CDR3 loop: CASRKRQGGSAGELFF. DNA of the CDR3: TGTGCCAGCAGGAAAAGACAGGGCGGTAGTGCCGGGGAGCTGTTTTTT.

The V and J genes are TRBV15 and TRBJ1-5; unclear D gene. The V end lost 3 bases, the J end lost 4 bases, and 16 bases lay between the germline ends. CDR3 size: 16 residues. Germline lookup yields CDR1 LNHNV and CDR2 YYDKDF (reference sequence). CDR3 residues: CATSSPPSPWNQPQHF. CDR3 bases: TGTGCCACCAGCAGTCCCCCTAGCCCTTGGAATCAGCCCCAGCATTTT.